A single sample is the source of the 8 T cell receptor beta chains below, sequenced in a study of blood T cell repertoires in COVID-19. Measured with immunoSEQ multiplex PCR; TCRdb has only the in-frame clones, and not every one. The table has approximately 400,000 clones, less than 90% seen once. Sequenced sample: PBMCs or T cells enriched from blood (not recorded which). The receptors were sampled from a woman aged 45-65 years who had recovered from COVID-19.

V gene TRBV7-9 combines with J gene TRBJ1-5; TRBD1 matches at 8 bases. The CDR3 spans 17 residues. Germline loops: CDR1 SEHNR, CDR2 FQNEAQ (reference sequence). V was pared by 5 bases and J by 0 bases, with 9 bases of the junction left unmatched. DNA of the CDR3: TGTGCCAGCAGCCCCAGACAGGGGTCATCTAGCAATCAGCCCCAGCATTTT. This translates into CASSPRQGSSSNQPQHF.

The chain joins TRBV7-9 to TRBJ1-4; D is unresolved. This CDR3 spans 13 amino acids. V lost 1 base and J 7 bases, leaving 7 bases between the germline ends. CDR1 is SEHNR, CDR2 FQNEAQ, per germline (reference sequence). The chain's CDR3 is CASSLDAGEKLFF. DNA of the CDR3: TGTGCCAGCAGCTTAGATGCGGGTGAAAAACTGTTTTTT.

The chain recombines TRBV5-6 with TRBJ2-1; TRBD1 matches 9 bases. The junction had 15 bases not matched to a gene; V was cut back by 4 bases and J by 16 bases. Germline CDR1 and CDR2: SGHDT and YYEEEE. The CDR3 is 14 amino acids. The CDR3 DNA sequence: TGTGCCAGCAGCATAACAGGGGGCGCGGTGACTCTTTTCTTC. Its protein product is CASSITGGAVTLFF. Together with reference TRBV5-6 and TRBJ2-1, the CDR3 gives the full variable domain: DAGVTQSPTHLIKTRGQQVTLRCSPKSGHDTVSWYQQALGQGPQFIFQYYEEEERQRGNFPDRFSGHQFPNYSSELNVNALLLGDSALYLCASSITGGAVTLFFGPGTRLTVL.

In the case of this clone: At the DNA level, this CDR3 is encoded by other sequences in the same sample as well. This chain joins TRBV6-2 or TRBV6-3 and TRBJ2-3, with TRBD2 identical over 7 bases. The CDR3 loop spans 13 amino acids. Losses at the gene ends were 6 bases for V and 1 base for J; bases not matched to a gene: 1. From germline, CDR1 is MNHEY and CDR2 SVGEGT. DNA for the CDR3: TGTGCCAGCAGCAGCGGGGGCACAGATACGCAGTATTTT. Protein: CASSSGGTDTQYF.

This chain uses TRBV21-1 with TRBJ1-1; the table calls TRBD1, which could not be checked here. TRBV21-1 is shown as a pseudogene. The CDR3 has 15 residues. The CDR3 is CASFRTGGENTEAFF. The DNA of the CDR3 is TGTGCCAGCTTTCGGACAGGGGGGGAGAACACTGAAGCTTTCTTT.

This clone was seen a handful of times. This chain's CDR3 is CASSPPQEGQQFF. The CDR3 DNA is TGTGCCAGCAGCCCCCCACAGGAGGGGCAGCAGTTCTTC. The rearrangement links TRBV4-2 to TRBJ2-1; tentatively, D is TRBD2 (6 bases). This CDR3 is 13 amino acids long. Trimming stripped 4 bases from V and 11 bases from J, with 15 bases between. Germline values: CDR1 LGHNA, CDR2 YNFKEQ.

The chain joins TRBV18 to TRBJ1-2, with D possibly matching TRBD1 (5 bases). Germline CDR1 KGHSH, CDR2 LQKENI. The CDR3 extends over 17 amino acids. V was shortened by 6 bases and J by 3 bases, with 23 bases between the two germline ends. The CDR3 region is CASSQSEPDSRYYGYTF. DNA for the CDR3: TGTGCCAGCTCCCAATCAGAGCCCGACAGCCGATACTATGGCTACACCTTC. Using reference TRBV18 and TRBJ1-2 for the parts outside the CDR3, the full variable domain is NAGVMQNPRHLVRRRGQEARLRCSPMKGHSHVYWYRQLPEEGLKFMVYLQKENIIDESGMPKERFSAEFPKEGPSILRIQQVVRGDSAAYFCASSQSEPDSRYYGYTFGSGTRLTVV.

This chain joins TRBV6-5 and TRBJ1-1; the match to TRBD1 covers 7 bases. Trimming took 5 bases from V and 6 from J; bases not matched to a gene: 9. CDR1 MNHEY and CDR2 SVGAGI come from the germline V gene. The CDR3 extends over 14 amino acids. The CDR3, as DNA: TGTGCCAGCAGTCGGGACAGCGGCGTAGCTGAAGCTTTCTTT. Translating it yields CASSRDSGVAEAFF.